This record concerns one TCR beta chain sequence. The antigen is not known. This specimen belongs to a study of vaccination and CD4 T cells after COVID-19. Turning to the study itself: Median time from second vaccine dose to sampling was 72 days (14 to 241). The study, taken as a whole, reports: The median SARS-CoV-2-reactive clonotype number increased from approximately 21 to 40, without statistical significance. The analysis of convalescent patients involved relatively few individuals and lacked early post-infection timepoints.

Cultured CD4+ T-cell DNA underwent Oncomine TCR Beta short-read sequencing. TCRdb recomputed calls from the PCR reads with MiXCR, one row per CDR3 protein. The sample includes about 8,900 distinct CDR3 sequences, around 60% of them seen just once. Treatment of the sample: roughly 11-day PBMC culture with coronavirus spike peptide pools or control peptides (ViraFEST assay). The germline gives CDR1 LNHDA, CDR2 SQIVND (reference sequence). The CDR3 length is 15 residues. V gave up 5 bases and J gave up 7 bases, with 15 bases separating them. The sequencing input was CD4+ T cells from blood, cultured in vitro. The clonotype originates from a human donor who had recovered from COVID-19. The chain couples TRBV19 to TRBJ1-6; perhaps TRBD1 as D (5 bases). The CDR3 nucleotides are TGTGCCAGTAGTCCGGGGCAGTCTGGAAATTCACCCCTCCACTTT. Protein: CASSPGQSGNSPLHF.